One sample yielded the 27 T cell receptor beta chains listed below, sequenced in a study of spatial heterogeneity in lung cancer. Documented time point: blood at routine non-recurrence follow-up after resection. Whole RNA was taken from tumor, nontumor lung or frozen PBMC; it was then sequenced unsorted. TCRdb passed the 5' RACE reads through MiXCR, listing each CDR3 protein once. This table holds around 110,000 distinct CDR3 sequences, 12% found once. Sequencing used PBMCs, obtained at follow-up. The receptor source for this set is a male donor with early-stage non-small cell lung cancer.

V and J are TRBV6-1 and TRBJ1-1; D uncertain. The CDR3 has 12 amino acids. The germline V gene encodes CDR1 MNHNS and CDR2 SASEGT. The V end was cut by 5 bases, the J end by 3 bases, with 7 bases between. The CDR3 DNA follows: TGTGCCAGCAGTTTGGAGGACACTGAAGCTTTCTTT. This translates into CASSLEDTEAFF.

CDR3 in amino acids: CASSNFAENQETQYF. The CDR3 coding sequence is TGTGCCAGCAGCAACTTTGCAGAAAACCAAGAGACCCAGTACTTC. The J gene is TRBJ2-5, the V gene TRBV21-1. TRBV21-1 is designated a pseudogene. The CDR3 extends over 15 amino acids.

This clonotype has more than one count but fewer than ten. This chain uses TRBV4-1 with TRBJ2-5; D may correspond to TRBD1 or TRBD2 (5 bases each). The CDR3 length is 16 residues. Per the germline V gene, CDR1 is MGHRA and CDR2 is YSYEKL. V lost 1 base, J lost 4 bases, and 16 bases lay in between. DNA for the CDR3: TGCGCCAGCAGCCAAGGATCGCTGGACGGGGCAGAGACCCAGTACTTC. This sequence encodes CASSQGSLDGAETQYF.

V and J are TRBV7-2 and TRBJ1-5; D is uncertain. The CDR3 has 13 residues. Germline CDR1 and CDR2: SGHTA and FQGNSA. V shed 4 bases and J shed 0 bases, with 4 bases lying between them. In nucleotides, the CDR3 is TGTGCCAGCAGCTCTCGTAGCAATCAGCCCCAGCATTTT. Translation: CASSSRSNQPQHF.

This clonotype was recorded many times. This chain links TRBV6-2 or TRBV6-3 with TRBJ2-7; the match to TRBD1 covers 7 bases. After removal of 6 bases from V and 2 bases from J, the junction contained 4 bases not matched to a gene. The CDR3 is 13 amino acids. The germline CDR1 and CDR2 sequences are MNHEY and SVGEGT. CDR3 bases: TGTGCCAGCAGCCCGGGACAGACCTACGAGCAGTACTTC. Translation: CASSPGQTYEQYF.

The chain joins TRBV4-1 to TRBJ1-1; possible D gene TRBD1, 6 bases. This CDR3 is built from 15 residues. V lost 0 bases and J lost 5, with 13 bases in between. Germline loops: CDR1 MGHRA, CDR2 YSYEKL. This CDR3 reads CASSQDEGGKTEAFF. CDR3 sequence (DNA): TGCGCCAGCAGCCAAGATGAAGGGGGGAAGACTGAAGCTTTCTTT.

The table lists this clonotype with a few counts. The rearrangement links TRBV3-1 to TRBJ1-1; D is ambiguous. This CDR3 contains 12 residues. V was cut by 5 bases and J by 5 bases, with 9 bases left in between. Germline CDR1 and CDR2: LGHDT and YNNKEL (reference sequence). The CDR3 spells CASSGTGTEAFF. The CDR3 nucleotides are TGTGCCAGCAGCGGTACGGGAACTGAAGCTTTCTTT.

This clonotype was seen at least ten times. A read error is possible here, since a much larger clone lies one base away. This chain uses TRBV6-4 with TRBJ2-3; 7 nucleotides agree with TRBD1. J was trimmed by 1 base and V by 6 bases; bases with no gene match: 1. Looked up from germline, CDR1 is MRHNA and CDR2 is SNTAGT. The CDR3 contains 13 residues. The chain's CDR3 is CASSQGGTDTQYF. The DNA of the CDR3 is TGTGCCAGCAGCCAGGGGGGCACAGATACGCAGTATTTT.

The chain is built from TRBV4-1 and TRBJ2-7; possibly TRBD1 for D (6 bases). Between the trimmed V and J ends, which lost 1 base and 4 bases, there was a span of 14 bases. The CDR3 is made up of 15 amino acids. Germline V gene data show CDR1 as MGHRA and CDR2 as YSYEKL. The CDR3 loop reads CASSQGPGESYEQYF. The CDR3 DNA is TGCGCCAGCAGCCAAGGGCCAGGGGAGTCTTACGAGCAGTACTTC.

V gene TRBV20-1 combines with J gene TRBJ2-7; no clear D gene. Germline V lookup: CDR1 DFQATT, CDR2 SNEGSKA (reference sequence). V shed 0 bases and J shed 6 bases, with 6 bases lying between them. The CDR3 runs to 11 residues. The CDR3 nucleotides are TGCAGTGCTAGAGATGGTCGCGAGCAGTACTTC. Protein product: CSARDGREQYF.

The sample holds a few counts of this clonotype. This chain connects TRBV29-1 to TRBJ1-1; 9 bases are shared with TRBD1. Germline-derived CDR1 and CDR2 are SQVTM and ANQGSEA. The CDR3 spans 14 residues. V shed 7 bases and J 0 bases; nucleotides not matched to a gene: 6. The CDR3 here is CSGGTGSLNTEAFF. CDR3 coding DNA: TGCAGCGGGGGGACAGGGTCCCTGAACACTGAAGCTTTCTTT.

The V and J genes are TRBV6-1 and TRBJ2-1; no definite D call. Trimming left V 8 bases short and J 5 bases short, with 16 bases between. The CDR3 sequence is 14 residues long. Germline values: CDR1 MNHNS, CDR2 SASEGT. Here the CDR3 DNA reads TGTGCCAGCGCATACCAGCAGATTAACAATGAGCAGTTCTTC. Amino acids: CASAYQQINNEQFF.

This clonotype was observed at least ten times. The chain is built from TRBV28 and TRBJ1-4; 10 nucleotides match TRBD1. CDR1 and CDR2 from the germline V gene are MDHEN and SYDVKM. V gave up 6 bases and J gave up 4 bases; unmatched junction bases: 2. The CDR3 is 14 residues long. CDR3 protein: CASRTGGSNEKLFF. The CDR3 nucleotides are TGTGCCAGCAGGACAGGGGGCAGTAATGAAAAACTGTTTTTT.

This clonotype was detected many times. The chain has TRBV11-2 and TRBJ1-6; no definite D call. V lost 0 bases, J lost 6 bases, and 9 bases lay in between. The CDR3 totals 15 residues. In germline, CDR1 is SGHAT, CDR2 FQNNGV. The CDR3, as DNA: TGTGCCAGCAGCTTAGAACCAGGCCCTAATTCACCCCTCCACTTT. Its translation: CASSLEPGPNSPLHF.

This clonotype was recorded a few times. This chain links TRBV20-1 with TRBJ2-1, with unresolved D. Germline CDR1 DFQATT, CDR2 SNEGSKA (reference sequence). Trimming shortened V by 4 bases and J by 5 bases, and 3 bases separated the two germline ends. CDR3 size: 10 residues. Here the CDR3 reads CSAINNEQFF. DNA of the CDR3: TGCAGTGCTATTAACAATGAGCAGTTCTTC.

This clonotype turned up a few times. The chain has TRBV30 and TRBJ1-2; D unresolved. The V end lost 1 base, the J end lost 7 bases, and 13 bases lay between the germline ends. Germline V gene sequence: CDR1 GTSNPN, CDR2 SVGIG (reference sequence). The CDR3 length is 13 residues. The CDR3 spells CAWSGSRLSGYTF. For the CDR3, the DNA is TGTGCCTGGAGTGGATCGAGGCTCTCTGGCTACACCTTC.

The rearrangement joins TRBV6-5 to TRBJ2-5, with 7 bases fitting TRBD2. Germline assignment: CDR1 MNHEY and CDR2 SVGAGI. The CDR3 covers 13 residues. After removal of 0 bases from V and 9 bases from J, the junction contained 4 bases not matched to a gene. CDR3 sequence (DNA): TGTGCCAGCAGTTACTCCAGCGGGGACCCCCAGTACTTC. It encodes CASSYSSGDPQYF.

This clonotype has at least ten counts. The chain is built from TRBV5-5 and TRBJ1-1, with D unresolved. Germline assignment: CDR1 SGHKS and CDR2 YYEKEE (reference sequence). V was shortened by 3 bases and J by 6 bases, with 6 bases between the two germline ends. CDR3 length: 11 residues. CDR3 residues: CASSSPSEAFF. Here the CDR3 DNA reads TGTGCCAGCAGCTCTCCATCTGAAGCTTTCTTT.

This rearrangement joins TRBV6-5 to TRBJ2-7, with 10 positions matching TRBD1. The trim removed 5 bases at V and 11 bases at J, leaving 9 bases unmatched. Per the germline V gene, CDR1 is MNHEY and CDR2 is SVGAGI. The length of the CDR3 is 13 residues. The CDR3 region is CASSAPGTGEEYF. In DNA form, the CDR3 reads TGTGCCAGCAGTGCCCCCGGGACAGGGGAGGAGTACTTC.

This clonotype was picked up many times. The chain is built from TRBV10-3 and TRBJ1-2; TRBD1 agrees at 9 bases. The trim removed 2 bases at V and 1 base at J, leaving 2 bases unmatched. Germline V CDR1 and CDR2: ENHRY, SYGVKD. The CDR3 extends over 15 amino acids. CDR3 nucleotides: TGTGCCATCAGTGAGGGACAGGGGAATAACTATGGCTACACCTTC. This gives the protein CAISEGQGNNYGYTF.

This clonotype was found many times. This chain connects TRBV10-3 to TRBJ1-5; TRBD1 might be the D (5 bases). The CDR3 is made up of 14 amino acids. From germline, CDR1 is ENHRY and CDR2 SYGVKD. V was pared by 2 bases and J by 5 bases, with 10 bases between. The CDR3 bases are TGTGCCATCAGTGAGCTGTCGGGGGATCAGCCCCAGCATTTT. Encoded protein: CAISELSGDQPQHF.

There are a few counts of this clonotype. This chain links TRBV29-1 with TRBJ1-2, with TRBD1 matching 7 bases. V shed 5 bases and J 6 bases; nucleotides not matched to a gene: 9. CDR1 and CDR2 (germline): SQVTM, ANQGSEA. The length of the CDR3 is 13 residues. The CDR3 nucleotides are TGCAGCGTTATTAAGACAGGGATTGATGGCTACACCTTC. Its translation: CSVIKTGIDGYTF.

This clonotype was counted at least ten times. The chain uses TRBV4-3 and TRBJ1-5, with D possibly being TRBD1 (5 bases). CDR3 size: 16 residues. The V gene lost 0 bases and the J gene lost 7 bases, with 16 bases spanning the gap. CDR1 and CDR2 from the germline V gene are LGHNA and YSLEER. The CDR3 reads CASSQDPGVKGQPQHF. DNA of the CDR3: TGCGCCAGCAGCCAAGATCCCGGGGTGAAGGGGCAGCCCCAGCATTTT.

This clonotype occurred many times. The rearrangement links TRBV2 to TRBJ2-2; no reliable D call. Between the trimmed V and J ends, which lost 7 bases and 2 bases, there was a span of 11 bases. CDR3 length: 14 residues. CDR1 is SNHLY, CDR2 FYNNEI, per germline. For the CDR3, the DNA is TGTGCCAGCAAACGGACGGACAACACCGGGGAGCTGTTTTTT. It codes for CASKRTDNTGELFF.

The table lists this clonotype with a few counts. This chain links TRBV4-3 with TRBJ1-4; D is perhaps TRBD1 (5 bases). Germline V gives CDR1 LGHNA, CDR2 YSLEER. V was cut by 4 bases and J by 4 bases, with 10 bases left in between. This CDR3 is 14 amino acids long. CDR3 nucleotides: TGCGCCAGCAGCCGAGGACACAATAATGAAAAACTGTTTTTT. Protein product: CASSRGHNNEKLFF.

This clonotype was recorded a few times. V usage is TRBV5-1 and J usage is TRBJ2-2, with 11 nucleotides matching TRBD2. This CDR3 spans 17 amino acids. J lost 0 bases, V lost 4 bases, and 5 bases had no gene match. Germline CDR1 is SGHRS and CDR2 is YFSETQ. CDR3 DNA sequence: TGCGCCAGCAGCCCGGGACTAGCGGTAGCGAACACCGGGGAGCTGTTTTTT. Protein product: CASSPGLAVANTGELFF.

This clonotype was seen at least ten times. The V gene is TRBV28, the J gene TRBJ2-3; 7 nucleotides agree with TRBD2. J gave up 3 bases and V 3 bases, and 12 bases lay outside the gene matches. The CDR3 is 17 amino acids. Germline CDR1 is MDHEN and CDR2 is SYDVKM. This chain's CDR3 is CASSFSLWGGYTDTQYF. CDR3 nucleotide sequence: TGTGCCAGCAGTTTTTCGCTTTGGGGGGGTTATACAGATACGCAGTATTTT.